This T cell receptor beta chain came from a study of identical twins (dated by TCRdb to 2015 to 2016). Study-wide context: To test whether fetal clonotypes persist, this study deep-sequenced TCR alpha and beta repertoires from monozygotic twins, from unrelated adults of various ages, and from cord blood. To rule out contamination, replicate twin experiments were performed at different times with different library preparation protocols.

On this clonotype: There is no known antigen for this receptor. Base qualities are not recorded, but no much larger clone differs from it by a single base.

From the cysteine through the phenylalanine, the CDR3 covers 13 amino acids. Just the 39-base CDR3 DNA is kept, in frame starting at base 1. V is cut by 7 bases and J by 1 base, and the space between the germline ends is 10 bases. Every donor was a healthy Caucasian. Miltenyi CD45RO+ enrichment and human naive T-cell isolation kits were used to isolate memory (CD45RO+) and naive T cells from PBMC. Results and caveats for the whole study, not just this receptor: Because the same donors could not be followed over many years, the conclusions depended on cross-sectional statistical analysis. Out-of-frame TCR alpha sharing in monozygotic twins was systematically underestimated by recombination models, whereas sharing between unrelated individuals was in agreement with the recombination models. The excess sharing between twins in beta out-of-frame sequences was weaker because fewer shared sequences reduced the signal-to-noise ratio. Invariant T cells such as MAIT and iNKT could partly confound zero-insertion analyses, although diverse VJ usage argued against such confounding for most clonotypes. Abundant cord blood beta clonotypes carried fewer insertions; young adult naive repertoires showed a weaker similar trend, while memory repertoires showed none. Compared with coincidental sharing between unrelated individuals, out-of-frame TCR alpha sequences shared between twins had an excess of sequences with low generation probability.

Libraries were constructed by 5' RACE. The sample was run on an Illumina HiSeq 2000. A universal primer binding site was added through template switching, and the final cDNA carried a unique molecular identifier so that TCR cDNA molecules could be counted accurately. First-strand cDNA for TCR alpha and beta chains was synthesized from specific primers in the conserved constant-segment region. To control for contamination, every cDNA library carried two barcodes: a SMART-Mk sample barcode plus Illumina barcodes. TruSeq adapter sequences along with Illumina sample barcodes were introduced in two successive PCR steps. The TCR alpha and beta cDNA libraries were sequenced on the Illumina HiSeq platform using custom primers. Under the source paper's analysis protocol: Unique molecular identifiers were extracted from raw reads with MiGEC, and CDR3 positions were determined with MiXCR. For each individual, recombination models were inferred using an EM algorithm with the repgenHMM and IGoR tools. The tcR package in R was used for shared clonotype analysis, with sharing normalized by the product of cloneset sizes. To study raw recombination free of thymic and clonal selection effects, out-of-frame nonproductive sequences were analyzed. TCRdb cleaned the public reads at Q25 with fastp, built clones with MiXCR and kept in-frame beta chains. Records with the same CDR3 protein are collapsed into one entry carrying the most frequent genes and DNA. It is TCRdb's table, rather than the study itself, that gives the V and J calls and clone size. The sample yields about 250,000 distinct CDR3 sequences; roughly 13% were counted once. The ten top clones hold 8.8% of the sample.

The receptor was derived from a woman younger than 30 in good health. Recombination connected TRBV12-3 or TRBV12-4 to TRBJ1-1; a confident D gene designation cannot be given. The sequenced sample was memory (CD45RO+) T cells sorted from blood. The cell subset or site label on this specimen signifies: CD45RO+ enriched T cells. CDR3 loop: CASTRAENTEAFF. The nucleotide sequence reads TGTGCCAGCACCCGAGCCGAGAACACTGAAGCTTTCTTT.